A single sample is the source of the 30 T cell receptor beta chains below, sequenced in a study of EBV T-cell therapy then PD-1 blockade in nasopharyngeal carcinoma. Their recognized antigens are unknown. Treatment given: AdE1-LMPpoly-expanded autologous EBV-specific T-cell therapy followed by anti-PD-1 nivolumab. Sequenced by immunoSEQ multiplex PCR; TCRdb stores in-frame clones only, minus some. The table has 14,000 or so clones, approximately 81% seen once. The sample consisted of CD8+ T cells from blood, taken around day 100 from a patient whose treatment included autologous EBV-specific T cells and nivolumab. Every receptor here comes from a man in his forties or fifties with nasopharyngeal carcinoma.

The chain links TRBV5-1 to TRBJ2-7; 7 bases align to TRBD2. V lost 0 bases to trimming and J lost 0 bases; unmatched junction nucleotides: 9. The CDR3 length is 17 residues. The germline V gene has CDR1 SGHRS and CDR2 YFSETQ. The CDR3 DNA follows: TGCGCCAGCAGCTTGGGTTCGCCGGGACTAATCTCCTACGAGCAGTACTTC. Translation gives CASSLGSPGLISYEQYF.

The chain combines TRBV7-2 with TRBJ2-7; D is undetermined. Trimming cost V 5 bases and J 3 bases, with 5 bases left between them. The CDR3 is 11 residues long. Germline V gene data show CDR1 as SGHTA and CDR2 as FQGNSA. Here the CDR3 DNA reads TGTGCCAGCAGCCCCCGCTACGAGCAGTACTTC. Its translation: CASSPRYEQYF.

The chain combines TRBV6-1 with TRBJ1-4; D uncertain. The CDR3 is 12 residues long. V lost 5 bases, J lost 4 bases, and 5 bases lay in between. Germline CDR1 is MNHNS and CDR2 is SASEGT. For the CDR3, the DNA is TGTGCCAGCAGTCCGTTTAATGAAAAACTGTTTTTT. This translates into CASSPFNEKLFF.

The gene calls are TRBV9 and TRBJ2-4; D perhaps matches TRBD2 (5 bases). V was shortened by 4 bases and J by 3 bases, with 11 bases between the two germline ends. CDR3 length: 14 residues. Germline CDR1 is SGDLS and CDR2 is YYNGEE. CDR3 in amino acids: CASSPPGNKNIQYF. The CDR3 region has the DNA TGTGCCAGCAGCCCACCGGGGAACAAAAACATTCAGTACTTC. Drawing the rest from reference TRBV9 and TRBJ2-4, the complete variable domain is DSGVTQTPKHLITATGQRVTLRCSPRSGDLSVYWYQQSLDQGLQFLIQYYNGEERAKGNILERFSAQQFPDLHSELNLSSLELGDSALYFCASSPPGNKNIQYFGAGTRLSVL.

In this sample, this clone turned up once. CDR3 DNA sequence: TGTGCCAGCAGCGTAGGGCGGACACCTTCGACGCAAGAGACCCAGTACTTC. Its protein product is CASSVGRTPSTQETQYF. The gene calls are TRBV9 and TRBJ2-5, with D perhaps TRBD1 (5 bases). The CDR3 runs 17 residues. Trimming took 0 bases from V and 2 from J, leaving 17 bases between them. Germline CDR1 is SGDLS and CDR2 is YYNGEE.

The chain links TRBV6-5 to TRBJ2-7, with D possibly TRBD2 on 6 matching bases. CDR3 length: 14 amino acids. The V gene's germline CDR1 is MNHEY and CDR2 SVGAGI. V lost 10 bases, J lost 4 bases, and 20 bases lay in between. CDR3 sequence (DNA): TGTGCCACCCGGGGGACGGATGTAGGATACGAGCAGTACTTC. It translates to CATRGTDVGYEQYF.

CDR3 coding DNA: TGTGCCAGCAGTTCCTACACGGTGCCCCAGCATTTT. It codes for CASSSYTVPQHF. V is TRBV12-3 or TRBV12-4 and J is TRBJ1-5, with D unresolved. V was clipped by 4 bases and J by 9 bases, with 10 bases between them. The length of the CDR3 is 12 residues.

J is TRBJ2-1 and V is TRBV15; 13 bases agree with TRBD2. Germline V gene data show CDR1 as LNHNV and CDR2 as YYDKDF (reference sequence). The junction had 7 bases not matched to a gene; V was cut back by 9 bases and J by 8 bases. The CDR3 contains 14 residues. The DNA for the CDR3 is TGTGCCACGACGGGACTAGCGGGGACCCATGAGCAGTTCTTC. Translation gives CATTGLAGTHEQFF.

The gene calls are TRBV12-3 or TRBV12-4 and TRBJ2-5, with 12 bases lining up with TRBD2. V lost 4 bases to trimming and J lost 14 bases; unmatched junction nucleotides: 5. The CDR3 covers 12 residues. CDR3 sequence (DNA): TGTGCCAGCAGTTCTAGCGGGGGGGCCCTTTACTTC. It translates to CASSSSGGALYF.

This clone appeared a few times. This chain connects TRBV7-8 to TRBJ2-7; no firm D call. This CDR3 comprises 11 residues. Trimming took off 7 bases at V and 6 bases at J, with 10 bases between the two ends. Germline CDR1 is SGHVS and CDR2 is FQNEAQ. The CDR3 region has the DNA TGTGCCAGCACCCTCGGCCGCGAGCAGTACTTC. Translating gives CASTLGREQYF.

The chain recombines TRBV2 with TRBJ2-3; D gene unclear. Germline loops: CDR1 SNHLY, CDR2 FYNNEI. V gave up 3 bases and J gave up 0 bases, with 10 bases separating them. The CDR3 length is 15 residues. CDR3 in DNA: TGTGCCAGCAGTGATTGGGTGGCTAGCACAGATACGCAGTATTTT. Its translation is CASSDWVASTDTQYF. Supplemented by reference TRBV2 and TRBJ2-3, the full variable domain reads EPEVTQTPSHQVTQMGQEVILRCVPISNHLYFYWYRQILGQKVEFLVSFYNNEISEKSEIFDDQFSVERPDGSNFTLKIRSTKLEDSAMYFCASSDWVASTDTQYFGPGTRLTVL.

The chain is built from TRBV6-2 or TRBV6-3 and TRBJ2-2, with D possibly matching TRBD1 (6 bases). The CDR3 is 16 amino acids. V lost 2 bases and J 2 bases, leaving 12 bases between the germline ends. The germline gives CDR1 MNHEY, CDR2 SVGEGT. The CDR3 coding sequence is TGTGCCAGCAGTTACCCTGGACAGACAAACACCGGGGAGCTGTTTTTT. As protein: CASSYPGQTNTGELFF.

The chain has TRBV27 and TRBJ1-1, with TRBD1 identical over 8 bases. The CDR3 totals 12 residues. V trimming: 8 bases; J trimming: 6 bases; junction bases outside the gene matches: 5. CDR1 and CDR2 from the germline V gene are MNHEY and SMNVEV (reference sequence). CDR3 amino acids: CASGKDRAEAFF. The CDR3 DNA reads TGTGCCAGCGGAAAGGACAGGGCTGAAGCTTTCTTT.

The chain is built from TRBV7-9 and TRBJ1-1, with D uncertain. Trimming took off 3 bases at V and 7 bases at J, with 9 bases between the two ends. The CDR3 covers 12 residues. CDR1 and CDR2 from the germline V gene are SEHNR and FQNEAQ (reference sequence). The CDR3 sequence: CASSLGGVEAFF. The CDR3 DNA is TGTGCCAGCAGCTTGGGAGGAGTTGAAGCTTTCTTT.

V and J are TRBV7-9 and TRBJ1-1; D unresolved. CDR1 and CDR2 (germline): SEHNR, FQNEAQ (reference sequence). The V end lost 6 bases, the J end lost 0 bases, and 20 bases lay between the germline ends. The length of the CDR3 is 17 residues. The CDR3 DNA is TGTGCCAGCAGTCCCCCCCTGGGGTCGGCCATGAACACTGAAGCTTTCTTT. This sequence encodes CASSPPLGSAMNTEAFF.

This rearrangement joins TRBV2 to TRBJ2-5, with 7 bases that match TRBD1. Germline CDR1 and CDR2: SNHLY and FYNNEI. V shed 7 bases, J shed 4 bases, and the junction held 18 bases outside the gene matches. This CDR3 has 17 residues. The CDR3 is CASNDSPEQGYRETQYF. The CDR3 DNA reads as TGTGCCAGCAACGATTCCCCCGAACAGGGGTACCGAGAGACCCAGTACTTC.

The chain links TRBV2 to TRBJ2-7, with TRBD1 identical over 7 bases. V lost 1 base, J lost 0 bases, and 3 bases stayed unmatched. CDR1 and CDR2 from the germline V gene are SNHLY and FYNNEI. CDR3 size: 15 residues. CDR3 in amino acids: CASSEGQGPSYEQYF. The CDR3 coding sequence is TGTGCCAGCAGTGAAGGACAGGGCCCCTCCTACGAGCAGTACTTC.

The rearrangement uses TRBV12-3 or TRBV12-4 and TRBJ2-7; no clear D gene. CDR3 length: 11 amino acids. The V end lost 5 bases, the J end lost 3 bases, and 5 bases lay between the germline ends. The CDR3 spells CASSPGYEQYF. In DNA form, the CDR3 reads TGTGCCAGCAGTCCGGGCTACGAGCAGTACTTC.

The rearrangement links TRBV27 to TRBJ1-5; TRBD1 might be the D (5 bases). This CDR3 has 15 amino acids. The V and J ends lost 5 bases and 6 bases respectively, with 17 bases between them. Germline CDR1 MNHEY, CDR2 SMNVEV (reference sequence). CDR3 protein: CASSTGALLGQPQHF. CDR3 coding DNA: TGTGCCAGCAGTACCGGGGCCTTACTTGGTCAGCCCCAGCATTTT.

This chain links TRBV19 with TRBJ1-6; no reliable D call. Germline CDR1 LNHDA, CDR2 SQIVND (reference sequence). This CDR3 has 12 residues. V lost 10 bases, J lost 10 bases, and 14 bases lay in between. CDR3 DNA sequence: TGTGCCATAGGACCTGGTGGCTCACCCCTCCACTTT. Encoded protein: CAIGPGGSPLHF.

The gene calls are TRBV5-5 and TRBJ2-3; TRBD2 matches 8 bases. The J segment lost 1 base and the V segment lost 3 bases, leaving 4 bases of the junction unmatched. There are 15 residues in the CDR3. CDR1 is SGHKS and CDR2 is YYEKEE in the germline V gene (reference sequence). The CDR3 region has the DNA TGTGCCAGCAGCTGGACTAGCTGGGGCACAGATACGCAGTATTTT. The encoded protein is CASSWTSWGTDTQYF.

The J gene is TRBJ2-5, the V gene TRBV11-2; the D gene is possibly TRBD1 (5 bases). Per germline, CDR1 SGHAT and CDR2 FQNNGV. Trimming removed 5 bases from V and 5 bases from J, with 18 bases in between. The CDR3 contains 15 residues. The CDR3 is CASSLTQGVRETQYF. The CDR3 DNA follows: TGTGCCAGCAGCCTTACCCAAGGGGTAAGGGAGACCCAGTACTTC.

V usage is TRBV27 and J usage is TRBJ2-5, with TRBD1 matching 9 bases. With V trimmed by 7 bases and J by 4 bases, 7 bases remained unmatched. The CDR3 has 14 residues. Germline loops: CDR1 MNHEY, CDR2 SMNVEV (reference sequence). This CDR3 is CASIVQGAGETQYF. CDR3 nucleotide sequence: TGTGCCAGCATAGTACAGGGGGCGGGAGAGACCCAGTACTTC.

The CDR3 DNA sequence: TGTGCCAGTAGTATAGGTTATAGCAATCAGCCCCAGCATTTT. Protein sequence: CASSIGYSNQPQHF. This sequence joins TRBV19 and TRBJ1-5; D uncertain. The CDR3 runs 14 residues. Trimming left V 1 base short and J 0 bases short, with 4 bases between. Germline CDR1 reads LNHDA; CDR2 reads SQIVND (reference sequence).

J is TRBJ1-5 and V is TRBV6-5; TRBD1 is a possible D gene (5 bases). Between the trimmed V and J ends, which lost 8 bases and 7 bases, there was a span of 18 bases. CDR3 size: 14 residues. Germline CDR1 MNHEY, CDR2 SVGAGI. The CDR3 DNA reads TGTGCCAGCTCCGGGCAGGGATATTGGCAGCCCCAGCATTTT. Protein sequence: CASSGQGYWQPQHF.

The rearrangement links TRBV5-6 to TRBJ1-2; D may be TRBD1 (5 bases). The ends were cut back, 2 bases at V and 6 bases at J, with 11 bases in the middle. Germline CDR1 is SGHDT and CDR2 is YYEEEE. The CDR3 contains 13 residues. CDR3 sequence (DNA): TGTGCCAGCAGCTTAGGGGTTGGCGATGGCTACACCTTC. Protein sequence: CASSLGVGDGYTF. Drawing the rest from reference TRBV5-6 and TRBJ1-2, the complete variable domain is DAGVTQSPTHLIKTRGQQVTLRCSPKSGHDTVSWYQQALGQGPQFIFQYYEEEERQRGNFPDRFSGHQFPNYSSELNVNALLLGDSALYLCASSLGVGDGYTFGSGTRLTVV.

The chain is built from TRBV2 and TRBJ1-1; 10 bases are a match to TRBD1. CDR1 is SNHLY and CDR2 is FYNNEI in the germline V gene. Trimming took 8 bases from V and 5 from J; bases not matched to a gene: 8. The CDR3 extends over 14 amino acids. CDR3 region: CASPDRGRGTEAFF. CDR3 bases: TGTGCCAGCCCTGACAGGGGGCGAGGGACTGAAGCTTTCTTT.

This clone was seen more than once but under ten times. The chain joins TRBV13 to TRBJ2-4; 7 bases are shared with TRBD1. J gave up 0 bases and V 5 bases, and 7 bases lay outside the gene matches. Germline V gene sequence: CDR1 PRHDT, CDR2 FYEKMQ (reference sequence). This CDR3 contains 16 residues. This CDR3 is CASSGPDRLAKNIQYF. CDR3 nucleotide sequence: TGTGCCAGCAGCGGGCCGGACAGGTTAGCCAAAAACATTCAGTACTTC.

The chain uses TRBV4-2 and TRBJ1-5; D uncertain. Germline CDR1 and CDR2: LGHNA and YNFKEQ. The CDR3 consists of 15 residues. Trimming left V 4 bases short and J 2 bases short, with 12 bases between. The DNA of the CDR3 is TGTGCCAGCAGCCTTAGGGTTCTGGGCAATCAGCCCCAGCATTTT. Protein sequence: CASSLRVLGNQPQHF.

This sequence joins TRBV6-1 and TRBJ2-3; tentative D call: TRBD1 (6 bases). The V end lost 2 bases, the J end lost 4 bases, and 10 bases lay between the germline ends. The CDR3 is 14 amino acids. Germline V lookup: CDR1 MNHNS, CDR2 SASEGT. The CDR3 nucleotides are TGTGCCAGCAGTGAACCACAGGGCCCAGATACGCAGTATTTT. Translation gives CASSEPQGPDTQYF.